Listed below are T cell receptor beta chains from one sample, sequenced in a study of cytomegalovirus exposure and HLA in healthy donors. Libraries were prepared by immunoSEQ multiplex PCR; TCRdb keeps only in-frame clonotypes and omits some of them. The profile covers 71,000 or so clones, with about 94% appearing a single time and around 1.5% taken by the ten largest. The sample taken for sequencing was PBMCs. The source of these receptors is a young man in good health and CMV-seropositive. Each CDR3 is given with its conserved first and last residue. The order of the fields is J gene, clone size, D gene, V gene, CDR3 DNA, CDR3 protein. The D gene is left open where the match is weak. Clone size appears in some rows only: once, few, many, or a class for an expanded clone.

TRBJ1-4 | NA | TRBD1 | TRBV6-1 | TGTGCCAGCAGTGAAGCCCGACAGGGCCGGGATGAAAAACTGTTTTTT | CASSEARQGRDEKLFF
TRBJ1-1 | NA | NA | TRBV11-2 | TGTGCCAGCAGCTTAGGTACCCGTGAGGGAGCTTTCTTT | CASSLGTREGAFF
TRBJ2-5 | NA | TRBD2 | TRBV5-4 | TGTGCCAGCAGCCTGGGACTAGCGGGAGGAGAGACCCAGTACTTC | CASSLGLAGGETQYF
TRBJ1-4 | NA | TRBD1 | TRBV28 | TGTGCCAGCAGGACGGACAGGGAGTTAGAAAAACTGTTTTTT | CASRTDRELEKLFF
TRBJ2-7 | NA | NA | TRBV6-5 | TGTGCCAGCGGAAACGGACAGACCTACGAGCAGTACTTC | CASGNGQTYEQYF
TRBJ2-7 | NA | NA | TRBV7-3 | TGTGCCAGCAGCTTAATCGGAGGGGAGGAGCAGTACTTC | CASSLIGGEEQYF
TRBJ2-7 | NA | NA | TRBV19 | TGTGCCAGTAGTAGGGGGGCCTACGAGCAGTACTTC | CASSRGAYEQYF
TRBJ2-5 | NA | NA | TRBV5-4 | TGTGCCAGCAGCTCGATTAGTCAAGAGACCCAGTACTTC | CASSSISQETQYF
TRBJ1-3 | NA | NA | TRBV6-5 | TGTGCCAGCAGTTACTCCGGGGGGGCGATTGGAAACACCATATATTTT | CASSYSGGAIGNTIYF
TRBJ2-1 | once | TRBD2 | TRBV11-1 | TGTGCCAGCAGGTCACGCCGGGAGGGCTTCAATGAGCAGTTCTTC | CASRSRREGFNEQFF
TRBJ1-3 | NA | NA | TRBV19 | TGTGCCAGTAGTCAAAAAGCGGGACCCAGGACTGGAAACACCATATATTTT | CASSQKAGPRTGNTIYF
TRBJ2-1 | NA | NA | TRBV28 | TGTGCCAGCAGTCCCCGAAGCAGGCTACTTAGGGGGGAGCAGTTCTTC | CASSPRSRLLRGEQFF
TRBJ2-6 | NA | NA | TRBV5-5 | TGTGCCAGCAGCCCGGGGAACAGGGAATCCACCGGGGCCAACGTCCTGACTTTC | CASSPGNRESTGANVLTF
TRBJ2-5 | NA | TRBD2 | TRBV7-3 | TGTGCCAGCAGCCCCTACGGGGGAGGGACCCAAGAGACCCAGTACTTC | CASSPYGGGTQETQYF
TRBJ1-6 | NA | TRBD1 | TRBV5-1 | TGCGCCAGCAGCCCAGACAGGGGAGATTCACCCCTCCACTTT | CASSPDRGDSPLHF
TRBJ2-2 | NA | TRBD2 | TRBV9 | TGTGCCAGCAGCCCGGGACTAGCGGGGGAGCACACCGGGGAGCTGTTTTTT | CASSPGLAGEHTGELFF
TRBJ2-3 | NA | NA | TRBV21-1 | TGTGCCAGCAGCACCGGCCAGGGGAGGGCAGATACGCAGTATTTT | CASSTGQGRADTQYF
TRBJ1-1 | NA | NA | TRBV27 | TGTGCCAGCTACAGGGAAGGGTTGAACACTGAAGCTTTCTTT | CASYREGLNTEAFF
TRBJ2-7 | once | NA | TRBV14 | TGTGCCAGCAGCCATATCCCCTACGAGCAGTACTTC | CASSHIPYEQYF
TRBJ2-7 | NA | TRBD2 | TRBV15 | TGTGCCACCACGGAGCGGGAGGGGGACGAGCAGTACTTC | CATTEREGDEQYF
TRBJ2-5 | NA | TRBD2 | TRBV7-3 | TGTGCCAGCAGCTTAGTAGCGGGGGGGCGAGAGACCCAGTACTTC | CASSLVAGGRETQYF
TRBJ2-7 | NA | NA | TRBV6-5 | TGTGCCAGCAGTGTACAGGGATGGAGCTCCTACGAGCAGTACTTC | CASSVQGWSSYEQYF
TRBJ2-3 | once | TRBD2 | TRBV27 | TGTGCCAGCAGTTTATCGATTCCTAGCGGGAGTACAGATACGCAGTATTTT | CASSLSIPSGSTDTQYF
TRBJ1-5 | NA | NA | TRBV4-1 | TGCGCCAGCAGCCCTCGGGAGGGCAATCAGCCCCAGCATTTT | CASSPREGNQPQHF
TRBJ1-3 | once | TRBD1 | TRBV30 | TGTGCCTGGAAGGTTTCAGGGGGTGGAAACACCATATATTTT | CAWKVSGGGNTIYF
TRBJ1-4 | NA | NA | TRBV21-1 | TGTGCCAGCAGCGCCCCGACTGGGAGGAGTAATGAAAAACTGTTTTTT | CASSAPTGRSNEKLFF
TRBJ2-3 | NA | TRBD2 | TRBV5-1 | TGCGCCAGCAGACCTGGACTAGCTAGGGCAGATACGCAGTATTTT | CASRPGLARADTQYF
TRBJ2-3 | NA | TRBD1 | TRBV6-5 | TGTGCCAGCAGTTACGACAGGGGGATTGCAGATACGCAGTATTTT | CASSYDRGIADTQYF
TRBJ2-2 | NA | NA | TRBV6-4 | TGTGCCAGCAGTGACGGGGACACCTCCGGGGAGCTGTTTTTT | CASSDGDTSGELFF
TRBJ1-2 | NA | TRBD1 | TRBV5-1 | TGCGCCAGCAGCAGGACAGGAGACTATGGCTACACCTTC | CASSRTGDYGYTF
TRBJ2-7 | NA | NA | TRBV5-5 | TGTGCCAGCAGCCCCGGACAACTAAACTACGAGCAGTACTTC | CASSPGQLNYEQYF
TRBJ1-1 | NA | NA | TRBV29-1 | TGCAGCGTTGGGGAGACTGAAGCTTTCTTT | CSVGETEAFF
TRBJ2-5 | NA | NA | TRBV5-4 | TGTGCCAAGACCTCAAAGGGAGAAGAGACCCAGTACTTC | CAKTSKGEETQYF
TRBJ1-2 | NA | NA | TRBV7-9 | TGTGCCACCCAGGGGCCAGTTATCTATGGCTACACCTTC | CATQGPVIYGYTF
TRBJ1-5 | NA | TRBD1 | TRBV27 | TGTGCCAGCACCTCCACAGGGGGAAATCAGCCCCAGCATTTT | CASTSTGGNQPQHF
TRBJ2-7 | once | TRBD2 | TRBV7-8 | TGTGCCAGCAGCCCTCTCGCGGGAGAGGCCTACGAGCAGTACTTC | CASSPLAGEAYEQYF
TRBJ2-3 | NA | TRBD2 | TRBV4-2 | TGTGCCAGCAGCCAAGTACTAGCGGAAGGAGGTACGCAGTATTTT | CASSQVLAEGGTQYF
TRBJ2-7 | NA | NA | TRBV27 | TGTGCCAGCAGTAGCTTGCCGGGACAATTCTACGAGCAGTACTTC | CASSSLPGQFYEQYF
TRBJ2-5 | once | NA | TRBV23-1 | TGCGCCAGCAGTCAGTTGGCTCTGCAGGTCGAGACCCAGTACTTC | CASSQLALQVETQYF
TRBJ1-2 | NA | NA | TRBV7-9 | TGTGCCAGCAGCTTATCGTATCAGGGCCGTAACTATGGCTACACCTTC | CASSLSYQGRNYGYTF
TRBJ2-2 | NA | NA | TRBV11-2 | TGTGCCATTAAACATAGGGGCACCGGGGAGCTGTTTTTT | CAIKHRGTGELFF
TRBJ1-2 | NA | NA | TRBV19 | TGTGCCAGTAGTATTAATCGGGACTATGGCTACACCTTC | CASSINRDYGYTF
TRBJ1-1 | NA | TRBD1 | TRBV9 | TGTGCCAGCAGCGGCCCCACCGGGACAGTGATTAACACTGAAGCTTTCTTT | CASSGPTGTVINTEAFF